The 26 T cell receptor beta chains reported below all come from one sample, sequenced in a study of tumor-infiltrating lymphocytes in primary liver carcinoma (TCRdb year 2017). Without any cell sorting, total RNA and DNA were extracted together from approximately 20-30 mg of bulk tissue using the AllPrep DNA/RNA mini kit. Sequencing was carried out with an Illumina HiSeq 2500. A constant-region primer and ProtoScript II reverse transcriptase were used to reverse-transcribe TCRbeta-specific cDNA from about 0.55 ug total RNA. Three nested multiplex PCR rounds, following a slightly modified ARM-PCR procedure, were used to build the TCRbeta libraries. Each of the first two PCR rounds ran for 10 cycles and used multiplex TRBV1-TRBV30 forward primers together with a Cbeta reverse primer. TCRdb reworked the public reads: Q25 trimming with fastp, MiXCR clone assembly, productive beta chains retained. Rows are combined by CDR3 protein, so each entry shows the most common genes and DNA. The sample has more than 30,000 distinct CDR3 sequences on record, 76% of them singletons. Jointly, the top ten make up over 30% of the sample.

Input material: liver tumor tissue from sampling region 5. The cell subset or site label here, explained by the study, means: tumor region T5, tumor centre. The receptors were gathered from a man aged 40-55 years with primary liver carcinoma and hepatitis B virus infection.

On this clonotype itself: The CDR3 end shows no conserved phenylalanine or tryptophan, and so a read error is likely. This chain uses TRBV11-2 with TRBJ1-1, with no clear D. The CDR3 has 13 residues. Germline CDR1 SGHAT, CDR2 FQNNGV. CDR3 amino acids: CASSLVDNTEAFI. In nucleotides, the CDR3 is TGTGCTAGCAGTTTAGTAGATAACACTGAAGCTTTCATT.

Comment on this clonotype: The missing conserved phenylalanine or tryptophan at the end of this CDR3 makes a read error likely. The DNA is omitted, as the CDR3 cannot be located on it reliably, and the CDR3 follows TCRdb's listing. The rearrangement joins TRBV30 to TRBJ2-5. The CDR3 extends over 11 residues, inclusive of both ends. CDR1 and CDR2 from the germline V gene are GTSNPN and SVGIG (reference sequence). CDR3 sequence reads: CAWSLRTTRYI.

Turning to this clonotype: The conserved final phenylalanine or tryptophan is absent from the CDR3, which likely points to a read error. The DNA is omitted, as the CDR3 cannot be located on it reliably, and the CDR3 follows TCRdb's listing. This chain joins TRBV6-5 and TRBJ2-7; TRBD2, the table's D call, was not compared with the DNA. The CDR3 adds up to 14 amino acids, both ends counted. CDR1 MNHEY and CDR2 SVGAGI come from the germline V gene. CDR3 protein: CASPTSGTAYEQYS.

In this sample, this clonotype turned up a few times. A much larger clonotype is one base distant, so this may be a read error. The chain has TRBV28 and TRBJ2-1, with 11 bases aligning to TRBD2. The CDR3 has 15 amino acids. V lost 8 bases and J lost 8; bases outside the gene matches: 11. Germline CDR1 is MDHEN and CDR2 is SYDVKM. Here the CDR3 DNA reads TGTGCCAGCGGTGCACTAGCGGGAGTTCGTTATGAGCAGTTCTTC. It encodes CASGALAGVRYEQFF.

The chain is built from TRBV11-2 and TRBJ2-3; D gene ambiguous. Between the trimmed V and J ends, which lost 7 bases and 15 bases, there was a span of 20 bases. Germline-derived CDR1 and CDR2 are SGHAT and FQNNGV. The CDR3 length is 12 residues. CDR3 nucleotide sequence: TGTGCCAGCAACGCCAGCACAGATATGCAATATTTT. Protein product: CASNASTDMQYF.

Sample share makes this clonotype medium-sized (0.01 to 0.1%). The V call is TRBV12-3 or TRBV12-4, the J call TRBJ2-2, with unresolved D. The CDR3 is 13 residues long. The ends were cut back, 6 bases at V and 6 bases at J, with 11 bases in the middle. The CDR3, as DNA: TGTGCCAGCAGCCCCCAGTTAGCCGGGGAGCTGTTTTTT. Translation gives CASSPQLAGELFF.

This clonotype was counted many times. V usage is TRBV28 and J usage is TRBJ2-5; D is ambiguous. The CDR3 is made up of 12 amino acids. Trimming removed 7 bases at V and 4 bases at J, with 10 bases between. Germline CDR1 is MDHEN and CDR2 is SYDVKM. DNA for the CDR3: TGTGCCAGCAAGGATTATAGAGAGACCCAGTACTTC. As protein: CASKDYRETQYF.

Here the CDR3 DNA reads TGTGCCAGCATCCCAAGAGGTTGGGTCACGGACAAGGGGGAGCTGTTTTTT. The encoded protein is CASIPRGWVTDKGELFF. The chain carries TRBV6-6 and TRBJ2-2; possibly TRBD1 for D (5 bases). The V end was cut by 7 bases, the J end by 8 bases, with 26 bases between. Per germline, CDR1 MNHNY and CDR2 SVGAGI (reference sequence). The CDR3 length is 17 residues.

The rearrangement links TRBV12-3 or TRBV12-4 to TRBJ2-4; a possible D gene is TRBD2 (6 bases). CDR3 length: 18 residues. Written as DNA, the CDR3 is TGTACTAGCTGTTTATGGGGTGGGGCGGACATAGCCAAAAACATTCAGTACTTC. Translating gives CTSCLWGGADIAKNIQYF.

This clonotype has at least ten counts. V is TRBV6-2 or TRBV6-3 and J is TRBJ2-6; 9 bases line up with TRBD1. Looked up from germline, CDR1 is MNHEY and CDR2 is SVGEGT. Trimming took 6 bases from V and 4 from J; bases not matched to a gene: 7. The CDR3 extends over 16 amino acids. CDR3 residues: CASSLGQGTGANVLTF. CDR3 nucleotide sequence: TGTGCCAGCAGCCTGGGACAGGGTACCGGGGCCAACGTCCTGACTTTC.

This clonotype appeared a few times. The rearrangement uses TRBV14 and TRBJ2-1, with TRBD2 matching over 8 bases. J gave up 5 bases and V 6 bases, and 12 bases lay outside the gene matches. The germline V gene has CDR1 SGHDN and CDR2 FVKESK. The CDR3 has 16 amino acids. The CDR3 coding sequence is TGTGCCAGCAGTGCCGTAGCGGGATGGGTAAACAATGAGCAGTTCTTC. This encodes CASSAVAGWVNNEQFF.

Concerning this clonotype: The junction shows a germline mismatch at one end, possibly a read error. The CDR3 nucleotides read TGTGCCAGCAATTCTAGCGTAGACTCCTACGAGCAGTGCTTC. This codes for CASNSSVDSYEQCF. This chain joins TRBV12-3 or TRBV12-4 and TRBJ2-7; possibly TRBD2 for D (6 bases). The CDR3 extends over 14 amino acids.

The rearrangement joins TRBV10-3 to TRBJ1-2, with TRBD1 matching 7 bases. Germline V CDR1 and CDR2: ENHRY, SYGVKD. This CDR3 has 15 residues. CDR3 loop: CTINATGSDGYGYTF. The CDR3 DNA reads TGTACTATCAATGCGACAGGGTCGGACGGATATGGCTACACCTTC.

This clonotype occurred many times. The chain has TRBV12-3 or TRBV12-4 and TRBJ2-7; 8 bases match TRBD2. The CDR3 runs 19 residues. V lost 3 bases, J lost 1 base, and 17 bases stayed unmatched. This CDR3 is CASSFSRVKRERLSYEQYF. The CDR3 nucleotides are TGTGCCAGCAGTTTCTCAAGGGTGAAGCGGGAGCGTTTATCCTACGAGCAGTACTTC.

Concerning this clonotype: An end of the junction differs from the germline gene, which may be a read error. The rearrangement links TRBV9 to TRBJ2-3; D is possibly TRBD1 or TRBD2 (6 bases each). Germline CDR1 SGDLS, CDR2 YYNGEE. CDR3 size: 14 residues. The CDR3 loop is CACSEGGSTDTQYF. For the CDR3, the DNA is TGTGCCTGCAGTGAGGGGGGAAGCACAGATACGCAGTATTTT.

A word on this clonotype: Germline and junction disagree at one end, which may indicate a read error. This sequence joins TRBV6-5 and TRBJ1-1, with 8 bases fitting TRBD1. Per germline, CDR1 MNHEY and CDR2 SVGAGI. This CDR3 comprises 15 residues. CDR3 protein: CAGSYSWTGNIEAFF. The CDR3 region has the DNA TGTGCCGGCAGTTACTCGTGGACAGGGAACATTGAAGCTTTCTTT.

With regard to this clonotype: Germline and junction disagree at one end, which may indicate a read error. J is TRBJ2-1 and V is TRBV7-9; D perhaps matches TRBD1 (6 bases). The length of the CDR3 is 17 residues. Germline CDR1 and CDR2: SEHNR and FQNEAQ (reference sequence). The CDR3: CTSSLPYQGPNTDEQFF. The CDR3 region has the DNA TGTACCAGCAGCTTACCATATCAGGGGCCTAATACAGATGAGCAGTTCTTC.

CDR3 region: CASSRTGSHVTGGTAKNIQYF. Written as DNA, the CDR3 is TGTGCCAGCAGCAGGACAGGGTCCCACGTAACGGGAGGTACGGCCAAAAACATTCAGTACTTC. The chain carries TRBV6-5 and TRBJ2-4; tentative D call: TRBD1 (8 bases). Germline CDR1 and CDR2: MNHEY and SVGAGI. V was trimmed by 6 bases and J by 1 base, leaving 31 bases between them. This CDR3 contains 21 residues.

To note about this clonotype: This is likely a read error, given that the CDR3 carries no conserved phenylalanine or tryptophan at its end. This rearrangement joins TRBV11-2 to TRBJ2-5; D possibly corresponds to TRBD2 (6 bases). From germline, CDR1 is SGHAT and CDR2 FQNNGV. The CDR3 runs to 16 residues. V lost 9 bases and J lost 3, with 23 bases in between. Here the CDR3 reads CASSRTPGRGKETQYV. Written as DNA, the CDR3 is TGTGCCAGTAGCCGAACTCCTGGCCGGGGGAAAGAGACCCAGTACGTC.

Note on this clonotype: One end of the junction fails to match germline, which may point to a read error. The chain couples TRBV12-3 or TRBV12-4 to TRBJ2-1; unclear D gene. There are 16 residues in the CDR3. The CDR3 sequence: CASGCTAGNLYSEQFF. The CDR3 nucleotides are TGTGCCAGCGGCTGCACCGCTGGAAACCTTTACAGTGAGCAGTTCTTC.

With respect to this clonotype: A much larger clonotype is one base distant, so this may be a read error. Because the CDR3 is missing its conserved closing phenylalanine or tryptophan, this is likely a read error. The chain employs TRBV27 and TRBJ2-7, with 9 bases matching TRBD2. V gave up 5 bases and J gave up 5 bases; unmatched junction bases: 7. Germline V gives CDR1 MNHEY, CDR2 SMNVEV (reference sequence). CDR3 size: 14 residues. CDR3 nucleotide sequence: TGTGCCAGCAGTCCTACTAGCGGGCCAAACGAGCAGTACTTA. Residues: CASSPTSGPNEQYL.

This clonotype appeared once. The genes are TRBV6-6 and TRBJ1-3; D is unresolved. V lost 7 bases to trimming and J lost 4 bases, with 2 bases between them. Germline-derived CDR1 and CDR2 are MNHNY and SVGAGI (reference sequence). This CDR3 is 10 amino acids long. CDR3 DNA: TGTGCCAGCACCGGAAACACCATATATTTT. The encoded protein is CASTGNTIYF.

In regard to this clonotype: The conserved final phenylalanine or tryptophan is absent from the CDR3, which likely points to a read error. The rearrangement links TRBV29-1 to TRBJ2-5, with D maybe TRBD1 (6 bases). With 1 base removed from V and 4 bases from J, the gap between germline ends came to 16 bases. The CDR3 totals 15 residues. CDR1 is SQVTM, CDR2 ANQGSEA, per germline. CDR3 sequence: CSVEGGRGRGETQYL. The DNA of the CDR3 is TGCAGCGTTGAAGGGGGCAGGGGTAGGGGAGAGACCCAGTACTTA.

In the case of this clonotype: A read error may produce the germline difference seen at one junction end. The chain is built from TRBV11-2 and TRBJ2-1, with D hard to call. This CDR3 comprises 12 residues. Germline V gene data show CDR1 as SGHAT and CDR2 as FQNNGV. The CDR3 region has the DNA TGTGCCAGCGGCTTAGGTGTGGCTGTGCAGTCCTTC. Translated, it gives CASGLGVAVQSF.

The chain carries TRBV29-1 and TRBJ2-1; 8 bases map to TRBD1. CDR3 length equals 14 residues. Germline V gene lookup returns CDR1 SQVTM and CDR2 ANQGSEA. CDR3 region: CSGLPGQVVDEQFF. In DNA, the CDR3 is TGCAGTGGATTGCCGGGACAGGTGGTGGATGAGCAGTTCTTC.

Comments on this clonotype: Germline and junction disagree at one end, which may indicate a read error. Here the CDR3 reads CASSFRGGSYGYTF. The CDR3 coding sequence is TGTGCCAGCAGTTTTCGTGGGGGTAGCTATGGTTACACCTTC. The V gene is TRBV12-3 or TRBV12-4, the J gene TRBJ1-2; D possibly corresponds to TRBD1 (5 bases). The CDR3 consists of 14 residues.